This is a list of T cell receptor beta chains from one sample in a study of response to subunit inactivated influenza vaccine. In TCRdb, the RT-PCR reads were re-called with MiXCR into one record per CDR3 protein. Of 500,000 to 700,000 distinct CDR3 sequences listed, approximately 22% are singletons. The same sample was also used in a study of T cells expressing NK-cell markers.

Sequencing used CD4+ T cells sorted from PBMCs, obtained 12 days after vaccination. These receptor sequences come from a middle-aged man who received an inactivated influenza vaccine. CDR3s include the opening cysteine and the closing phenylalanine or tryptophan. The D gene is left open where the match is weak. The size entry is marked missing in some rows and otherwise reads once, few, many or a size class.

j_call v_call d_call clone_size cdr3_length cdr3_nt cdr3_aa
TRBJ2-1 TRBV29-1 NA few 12 TGCAGCGTTGGGAGTGGCGGGCGGGAGCAGTTCTTC CSVGSGGREQFF
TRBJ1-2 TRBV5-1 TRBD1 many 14 TGCGCCAGCAGCTCGGGACGGACAGGGAATGGCTACACCTTC CASSSGRTGNGYTF
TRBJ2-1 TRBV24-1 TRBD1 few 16 TGTGCCACCCCGCCAAAATGGACAGGGAAAAACAATGAGCAGTTCTTC CATPPKWTGKNNEQFF
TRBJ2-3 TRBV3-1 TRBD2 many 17 TGTGCCAGCAGCCAAACGTACCTAGCGGGAGGGCCAGATACGCAGTATTTT CASSQTYLAGGPDTQYF
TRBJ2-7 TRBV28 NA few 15 TGTGCCAGCAGCGCCACAGGAGGGGCGACCTACGAGCAGTACTTC CASSATGGATYEQYF
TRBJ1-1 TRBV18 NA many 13 TGTGCCAGCTTCGCAGGGATGAACACTGAAGCTTTCTTT CASFAGMNTEAFF
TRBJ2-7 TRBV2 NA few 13 TGTGCCAGCAGGGAACATGACTCCTACGAGCAGTACTTC CASREHDSYEQYF
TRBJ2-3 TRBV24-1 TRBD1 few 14 TGTGCCACCAGCGTACAGGGGAACACAGATACGCAGTATTTT CATSVQGNTDTQYF
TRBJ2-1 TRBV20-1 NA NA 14 TGCAGTGCTGGCCGTGGGTGGAGCTACAATGAGCAGTTCTTC CSAGRGWSYNEQFF
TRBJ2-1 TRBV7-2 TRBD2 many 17 TGTGCCAGCAGCCCGGGGGGGGGGATATACTCCTACAATGAGCAGTTCTTC CASSPGGGIYSYNEQFF
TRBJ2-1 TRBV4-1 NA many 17 TGCGCCAGCAGCCGAATTCAGCTCGGGCGGGGACCGAATGAGCAGTTCTTC CASSRIQLGRGPNEQFF
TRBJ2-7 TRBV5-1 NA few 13 TGCGCCAGCAGCCCTCACGGACTATACGAGCAGTACTTC CASSPHGLYEQYF
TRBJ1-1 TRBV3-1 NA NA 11 TGTGCCAGCAGCCAAGTGAGTGAAGCTTTCTTT CASSQVSEAFF
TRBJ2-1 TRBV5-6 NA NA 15 TGTGCCAGCAGCTTTCCGGGGCACGTCTCGGATGAGCAGTTCTTC CASSFPGHVSDEQFF
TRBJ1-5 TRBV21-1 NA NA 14 TGTGCCAGCAGCACGAGACGGCTCAATCAGCCCCAGCATTTT CASSTRRLNQPQHF
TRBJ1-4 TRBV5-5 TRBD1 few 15 TGTGCCAGCAGCTTGGCCCCGGGACAGGGGGAAAAACTGTTTTTT CASSLAPGQGEKLFF
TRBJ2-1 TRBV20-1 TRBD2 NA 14 TGCAGTGCAACAACTAGCGGGAGGAGGGGTGAGCAGTTCTTC CSATTSGRRGEQFF
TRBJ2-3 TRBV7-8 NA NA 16 TGTGCCAGCAGCCTTAGTCGGACCCGACCCACAGATACGCAGTATTTT CASSLSRTRPTDTQYF
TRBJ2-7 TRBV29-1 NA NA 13 TGCAGCGTTTCCCGGTCAAGCTCCTACGAGCAGTACTTC CSVSRSSSYEQYF
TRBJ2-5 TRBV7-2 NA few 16 TGTGCCAGCAGCTTCGCCCACCGGGGCCGGGAAGAGACCCAGTACTTC CASSFAHRGREETQYF
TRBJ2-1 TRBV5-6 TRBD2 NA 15 TGTGCCAGCAGCCCGACTAGCGGGTTGATCAATGAGCAGTTCTTC CASSPTSGLINEQFF
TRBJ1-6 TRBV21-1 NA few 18 TGTGCCAGCAGCAAAGGACCTCCGTGTATCTCCTATAATTCACCCCTCCACTTT CASSKGPPCISYNSPLHF
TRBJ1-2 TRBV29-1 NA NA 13 TGCAGCGTTGAAGTAACACAGAACTATGGCTACACCTTC CSVEVTQNYGYTF
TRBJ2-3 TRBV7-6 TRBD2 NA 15 TGTGCCAGCAGCGTTAGCGGGAGACCCACAGATACGCAGTATTTT CASSVSGRPTDTQYF
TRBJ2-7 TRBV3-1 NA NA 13 TGTGCCAGCAGCCAAATAAGCTCCTACGAGCAGTACTTC CASSQISSYEQYF
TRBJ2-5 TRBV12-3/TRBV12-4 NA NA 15 TGTGCCAGCAGTTTAGCGGGGCGGATCCAAGAGACCCAGTACTTC CASSLAGRIQETQYF
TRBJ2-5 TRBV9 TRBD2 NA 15 TGTGCCAGCAGCGGAGGACTAGCGTCATGGGAGACCCAGTACTTC CASSGGLASWETQYF
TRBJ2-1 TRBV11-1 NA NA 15 TGTGCCAGCAGCGGGGTAAGGTCCTCCTACAATGAGCAGTTCTTC CASSGVRSSYNEQFF
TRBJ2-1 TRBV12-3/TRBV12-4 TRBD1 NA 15 TGTGCCAGTCGCCCCGTAGGGACAGATAACAATGAGCAGTTCTTC CASRPVGTDNNEQFF
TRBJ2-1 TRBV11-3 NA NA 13 TGTGCCAGCAGCTTAGATCGGATCTCTGAGCAGTTCTTC CASSLDRISEQFF
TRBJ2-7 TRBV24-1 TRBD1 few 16 TGTGCCACCAGTGAATTTAAGACAGGGGTTTTCTACGAGCAGTACTTC CATSEFKTGVFYEQYF
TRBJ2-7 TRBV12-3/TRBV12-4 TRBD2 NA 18 TGTGCCAGCAGTAAGCCGGGACTAGCGGCCTCCCGCGTTTGGGAGCAGTACTTC CASSKPGLAASRVWEQYF
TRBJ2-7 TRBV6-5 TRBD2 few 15 TGTGCCAGCAGTTACGCGGGGGGGCCCGCGATCGAGCAGTACTTC CASSYAGGPAIEQYF
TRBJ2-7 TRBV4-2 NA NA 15 TGTGCCAGCAGCCGAACCGGGACAAAACAACTCGAGCAGTACTTC CASSRTGTKQLEQYF
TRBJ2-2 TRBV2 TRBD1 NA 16 TGTGCCAGCAGCGTGGGGGACAGGACTCTCACCGGGGAGCTGTTTTTT CASSVGDRTLTGELFF
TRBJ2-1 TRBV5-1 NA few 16 TGCGCCAGCAGCTTGGAAGCAAGGCAGGTGTACAATGAGCAGTTCTTC CASSLEARQVYNEQFF
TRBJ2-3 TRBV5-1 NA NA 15 TGCGCCAGCAGCTTCGGGGACCGCATTACAGATACGCAGTATTTT CASSFGDRITDTQYF
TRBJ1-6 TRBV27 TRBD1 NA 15 TGTGCCAGCAGTTGGACGGACAGGGCTAATTCACCCCTCCACTTT CASSWTDRANSPLHF
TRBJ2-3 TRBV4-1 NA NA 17 TGCGCCAGCAGCCGCGTAGCGTCAACACCGGGCACAGATACGCAGTATTTT CASSRVASTPGTDTQYF
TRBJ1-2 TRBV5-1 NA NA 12 TGCGCCAGCAGCTCCGGTGGAGAGGCCTACACCTTC CASSSGGEAYTF
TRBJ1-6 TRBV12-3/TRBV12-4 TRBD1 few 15 TGTGCCAGCAGTTTCCAGACAGGGGTAAAATCACCCCTCCACTTT CASSFQTGVKSPLHF
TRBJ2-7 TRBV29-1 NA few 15 TGCAGCGTTGAAGATGAGGGCGGTGGGTACCACGAGCAGTACTTC CSVEDEGGGYHEQYF
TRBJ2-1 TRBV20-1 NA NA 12 TGCAGTGCTAGAGTTCCCTACAATGAGCAGTTCTTC CSARVPYNEQFF
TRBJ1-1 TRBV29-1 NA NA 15 TGCAGCGTTGCCGGCGTCCAGTATATGAACACTGAAGCTTTCTTT CSVAGVQYMNTEAFF
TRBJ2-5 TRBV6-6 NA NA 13 TGTGCCAGCAGCGGGACACCAGAAGAGACCCAGTACTTC CASSGTPEETQYF
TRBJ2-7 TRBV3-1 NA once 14 TGTGCCAGCAGCCCCACAGTCGTCTCCTACGAGCAGTACTTC CASSPTVVSYEQYF
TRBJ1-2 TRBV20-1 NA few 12 TGCAGTGCTAGCGACGGGGGCAATGGCTACACCTTC CSASDGGNGYTF
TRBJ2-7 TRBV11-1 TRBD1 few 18 TGTGCCAGCAGCATAGGCTTAAGGACGGACAGGTGGGTCTACGAGCAGTACTTC CASSIGLRTDRWVYEQYF
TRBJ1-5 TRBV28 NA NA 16 TGTGCCAGCAGTTTAGAACCAGCAGTACTCAATCAGCCCCAGCATTTT CASSLEPAVLNQPQHF
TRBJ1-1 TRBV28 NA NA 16 TGTGCCAGCAGCCAGCTTTGGCCACCCTTGGCCACTGAAGCTTTCTTT CASSQLWPPLATEAFF
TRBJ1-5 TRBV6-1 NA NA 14 TGTGCCAGCAACCCCTCAAGTTCTAATCAGCCCCAGCATTTT CASNPSSSNQPQHF
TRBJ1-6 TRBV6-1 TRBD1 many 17 TGTGCCAGCACCGTAATCGACAGGGTGGATCCGGATTCACCCCTCCACTTT CASTVIDRVDPDSPLHF